This TCR beta chain was obtained from a study of blood T cell repertoires in COVID-19. At the level of the study: Spain, Italy and the United States supplied samples that represented acute and convalescent COVID-19. The analysed material was cDNA or gDNA that came from T cells, B-cell-depleted T cells, or PBMCs.

This clone was recorded once. Authors' methods: Scientists estimated how many nucleated cells there were by amplifying reference gene primers. Assay: immunoSEQ multiplex PCR; the TCRdb copy retains only in-frame clones and omits some. The DNA was the basis for D and trimming; V, J and clone size are from that table. This sample has roughly 170,000 clones, with over 75% found just once. The CDR3 has 15 amino acids. With 7 bases clipped from V and 4 bases from J, the junction kept 12 bases outside the gene matches. The V gene's germline CDR1 is SQVTM and CDR2 ANQGSEA. V is TRBV29-1 and J is TRBJ1-1; 10 bases line up with TRBD1. This receptor was identified in a man aged 55-75 years who had recovered from COVID-19. Sequencing was performed on peripheral blood. The CDR3 here is CSATLSTGGITEAFF. The CDR3 DNA follows: TGCAGCGCCACATTATCGACAGGGGGCATCACTGAAGCTTTCTTT.